Presented here are 3 T cell receptor beta chains from one specimen sequenced in a study of T cells after yellow fever vaccination. TCRdb re-called the 5' RACE reads with MiXCR, one entry per CDR3 protein. The sample yields 500,000 to 550,000 distinct CDR3 sequences, less than 25% seen once. The specimen comprised PBMCs, sampled 21 days after the first yellow fever vaccination. The receptors here all came from a man aged 18 to 29 who received the YFV17D yellow fever vaccine.

V usage is TRBV3-1 and J usage is TRBJ2-1; 8 bases are shared with TRBD2. The germline CDR1 and CDR2 sequences are LGHDT and YNNKEL (reference sequence). The CDR3 spans 14 residues. V was pared by 1 base and J by 9 bases, with 5 bases of the junction left unmatched. The CDR3 sequence is CASSQGLAYGEQFF. CDR3 DNA: TGTGCCAGCAGCCAAGGACTAGCGTATGGTGAGCAGTTCTTC.

This clonotype was counted between two and nine times. V gene TRBV7-9 combines with J gene TRBJ2-4; no definite D call. Germline V gene data show CDR1 as SEHNR and CDR2 as FQNEAQ (reference sequence). The CDR3 consists of 13 residues. V lost 4 bases, J lost 0 bases, and 4 bases lay in between. The CDR3 is CASSSAAKNIQYF. CDR3 DNA sequence: TGTGCCAGCAGCTCCGCAGCCAAAAACATTCAGTACTTC. Full variable domain (missing parts from reference TRBV7-9 and TRBJ2-4): DTGVSQNPRHKITKRGQNVTFRCDPISEHNRLYWYRQTLGQGPEFLTYFQNEAQLEKSRLLSDRFSAERPKGSFSTLEIQRTEQGDSAMYLCASSSAAKNIQYFGAGTRLSVL.

V is TRBV7-2 and J is TRBJ2-5, with a tentative D call TRBD2 (6 bases). Germline V gene data show CDR1 as SGHTA and CDR2 as FQGNSA. The V end lost 5 bases, the J end lost 1 base, and 11 bases lay between the germline ends. This CDR3 region has 14 residues. The CDR3 is CASSGAGSQETQYF. In DNA form, the CDR3 reads TGTGCCAGCAGCGGGGCGGGGAGCCAAGAGACCCAGTACTTC.